This T cell receptor (beta chain) was sequenced during a study of monozygotic twins with inflammatory bowel disease. Study-level findings and limits: Twins with IBD had fewer clonotypes in common with others than healthy twins, particularly during disease activity.

Worth noting for this clonotype: Its antigen is not known.

This CDR3 spans 16 amino acids. Germline CDR1 is SGHTA and CDR2 is FQGNSA. Each CDR3 protein gets one entry in TCRdb, which reprocessed the 5' RACE reads and gives no DNA. In total, the table holds roughly 200,000 distinct CDR3 sequences. The rearrangement uses TRBV7-2 and TRBJ2-3; the D gene TCRdb calls, TRBD2, cannot be checked with no DNA. This receptor was taken from a human donor with ulcerative colitis or Crohn's disease, or a healthy co-twin of an affected twin (not recorded which). The sample consisted of blood. CDR3 region: CASSSSLAGSTHTQYF.